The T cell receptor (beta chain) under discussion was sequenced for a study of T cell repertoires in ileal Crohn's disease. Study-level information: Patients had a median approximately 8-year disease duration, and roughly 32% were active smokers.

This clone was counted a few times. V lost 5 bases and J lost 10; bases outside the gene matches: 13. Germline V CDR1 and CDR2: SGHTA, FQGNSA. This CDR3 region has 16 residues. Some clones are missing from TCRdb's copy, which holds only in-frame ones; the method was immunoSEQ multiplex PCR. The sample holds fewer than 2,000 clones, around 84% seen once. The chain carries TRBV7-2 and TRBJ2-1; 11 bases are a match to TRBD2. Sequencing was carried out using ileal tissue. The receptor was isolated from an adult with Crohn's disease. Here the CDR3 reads CASSPPGTSGLREQFF. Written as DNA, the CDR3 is TGTGCCAGCAGCCCCCCCGGGACTAGCGGACTGAGGGAGCAGTTCTTC. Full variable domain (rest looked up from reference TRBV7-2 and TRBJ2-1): GAGVSQSPSNKVTEKGKDVELRCDPISGHTALYWYRQSLGQGLEFLIYFQGNSAPDKSGLPSDRFSAERTGGSVSTLTIQRTQQEDSAVYLCASSPPGTSGLREQFFGPGTRLTVL.